This T cell receptor beta chain was sequenced during a study of cytomegalovirus exposure and HLA in healthy donors. Healthy bone marrow donors made up the cohort. Both 60 Vbeta primers and 13 Jbeta primers went into the PCR. Generated by immunoSEQ multiplex PCR, the TCRdb table keeps only in-frame clones and is missing some. The sample yields roughly 150,000 clones, nearly 80% seen once. Broader study findings: Later work associated 16,951 TCR beta sequences with HLA alleles at 0.05 false discovery rate. The study assumed roughly uniform donor sequencing depth for presence/absence analyses.

V lost 3 bases, J lost 7 bases, and 14 bases lay in between. This CDR3 is built from 14 residues. In germline, CDR1 is SGHNT, CDR2 YYREEE (reference sequence). As to this clone: The antigen remains undetermined.

This receptor was obtained from a male donor in good health and CMV-seronegative. This rearrangement joins TRBV5-4 to TRBJ2-1, with D possibly TRBD1 on 5 matching bases. Sequenced input: PBMCs. CDR3 sequence reads: CASSYDQGRNEQFF. CDR3 coding DNA: TGTGCCAGCAGCTATGATCAGGGCAGGAATGAGCAGTTCTTC.